The 22 T cell receptor beta chains listed next were all sequenced from one sample in a study of monozygotic twins with inflammatory bowel disease. TCRdb re-called the 5' RACE reads; one entry per CDR3 protein, DNA not given. The sample has 95,000 to 110,000 distinct CDR3 sequences. Sequenced input: blood. Receptors were obtained from a human donor with ulcerative colitis or Crohn's disease, or a healthy co-twin of an affected twin (not recorded which).

The chain recombines TRBV28 with TRBJ2-1. Germline CDR1 MDHEN, CDR2 SYDVKM. The CDR3 spans 15 residues. The CDR3 protein is CASSFPGRSRNEQFF.

The rearrangement uses TRBV7-2 and TRBJ2-3; lacking DNA, the TRBD1 call made by TCRdb goes unchecked. The CDR3 totals 16 residues. Germline V CDR1 and CDR2: SGHTA, FQGNSA. Here the CDR3 reads CASSLGGQGNTDTQYF. The full variable domain, rest sourced from reference TRBV7-2 and TRBJ2-3, is GAGVSQSPSNKVTEKGKDVELRCDPISGHTALYWYRQSLGQGLEFLIYFQGNSAPDKSGLPSDRFSAERTGGSVSTLTIQRTQQEDSAVYLCASSLGGQGNTDTQYFGPGTRLTVL.

J is TRBJ2-1 and V is TRBV6-5. CDR1 is MNHEY and CDR2 is SVGAGI in the germline V gene. This CDR3 contains 12 residues. The CDR3 here is CASSFGVGEQFF.

This chain links TRBV12-3 or TRBV12-4 with TRBJ2-7; TCRdb's D gene call, TRBD2, goes unchecked for lack of DNA. The CDR3 has 13 residues. CDR3 residues: CASREWRGDEQYF.

The V gene is TRBV19, the J gene TRBJ2-1. Germline CDR1 is LNHDA and CDR2 is SQIVND (reference sequence). The CDR3 runs 12 residues. CDR3 region: CASSIVSYEQFF.

The chain couples TRBV7-9 to TRBJ1-6. Germline V gene lookup returns CDR1 SEHNR and CDR2 FQNEAQ (reference sequence). The CDR3 consists of 16 residues. CDR3 amino acids: CASSLVGYSYNSPLHF.

CDR3 amino acids: CASSQEYGAPYNEQFF. The gene calls are TRBV3-1 and TRBJ2-1; TCRdb proposes TRBD2, but this gene call is untestable without DNA. The CDR3 has 16 residues. CDR1 is LGHDT and CDR2 is YNNKEL in the germline V gene (reference sequence).

The V gene is TRBV20-1, the J gene TRBJ2-7. The germline V gene has CDR1 DFQATT and CDR2 SNEGSKA (reference sequence). The CDR3 is 12 residues long. The CDR3 region is CSARDELLDWYF.

The chain couples TRBV10-3 to TRBJ2-1; without DNA, the TCRdb call of TRBD1 cannot be checked. The germline gives CDR1 ENHRY, CDR2 SYGVKD. This CDR3 comprises 14 residues. CDR3 residues: CAARGSTGINEQFF.

The gene calls are TRBV7-9 and TRBJ2-1. CDR1 and CDR2 (germline): SEHNR, FQNEAQ (reference sequence). This CDR3 has 15 amino acids. Here the CDR3 reads CASSLGDPSYNEQFF.

The chain carries TRBV20-1 and TRBJ2-1. CDR3 length: 12 amino acids. Germline-derived CDR1 and CDR2 are DFQATT and SNEGSKA (reference sequence). CDR3 amino acids: CSAARLYNEQFF.

The J gene is TRBJ2-7, the V gene TRBV6-2 or TRBV6-3; the D call from TCRdb, TRBD1, cannot be confirmed without DNA. Germline V gene sequence: CDR1 MNHEY, CDR2 SVGEGT. The CDR3 spans 13 residues. The CDR3 loop reads CASARGELYEQYF.

The genes are TRBV5-1 and TRBJ2-1. The V gene's germline CDR1 is SGHRS and CDR2 YFSETQ. The CDR3 length is 17 residues. The CDR3 sequence is CASSLRRAIAMDNEQFF.

The chain recombines TRBV7-3 with TRBJ2-2; TCRdb outputs TRBD1, but without DNA this stays unchecked. The length of the CDR3 is 14 residues. Germline V CDR1 and CDR2: SGHTA, FQGTGA. The CDR3 sequence is CASSLNGGTGELFF.

The rearrangement uses TRBV6-1 and TRBJ2-3. Germline V gene lookup returns CDR1 MNHNS and CDR2 SASEGT. The CDR3 has 13 residues. CDR3: CASSGQPTDTQYF.

The chain joins TRBV18 to TRBJ2-4. Germline lookup yields CDR1 KGHSH and CDR2 LQKENI. This CDR3 spans 14 amino acids. The CDR3 here is CASSPQGLNRVRYF.

This chain links TRBV12-3 or TRBV12-4 with TRBJ2-7; lacking DNA, the TRBD1 call made by TCRdb goes unchecked. The CDR3 spans 13 residues. Here the CDR3 reads CAILGTRDYKQYF.

This rearrangement joins TRBV18 to TRBJ2-3; TCRdb proposes TRBD2, but this gene call is untestable without DNA. This CDR3 spans 15 amino acids. Germline CDR1 KGHSH, CDR2 LQKENI. CDR3 in amino acids: CASSPTSGSADTQYF.

The CDR3: CASSYSLRVGETQYF. The gene calls are TRBV6-5 and TRBJ2-5. The CDR3 length is 15 residues. The V gene's germline CDR1 is MNHEY and CDR2 SVGAGI.

V and J are TRBV7-9 and TRBJ2-7. This CDR3 comprises 14 residues. Germline V gene lookup returns CDR1 SEHNR and CDR2 FQNEAQ (reference sequence). CDR3 amino acids: CASSQPTSVGEQYF.

The V and J genes are TRBV7-2 and TRBJ1-4; lacking DNA, the TRBD1 call made by TCRdb goes unchecked. The germline V gene has CDR1 SGHTA and CDR2 FQGNSA. The CDR3 has 15 amino acids. CDR3 region: CASSFGGAGNEKLFF. Full variable domain (rest looked up from reference TRBV7-2 and TRBJ1-4): GAGVSQSPSNKVTEKGKDVELRCDPISGHTALYWYRQSLGQGLEFLIYFQGNSAPDKSGLPSDRFSAERTGGSVSTLTIQRTQQEDSAVYLCASSFGGAGNEKLFFGSGTQLSVL.

V is TRBV28 and J is TRBJ2-7. This CDR3 contains 14 residues. The V gene's germline CDR1 is MDHEN and CDR2 SYDVKM. The CDR3 loop reads CASSLNLGSYEQYF.